Listed below are T cell receptor beta chains from one sample, sequenced in a study of tumor and adjacent non-tumor tissue in lung cancer. TCRdb ran MiXCR on the multiplex PCR reads and lists one entry per CDR3 protein. The table records about 110,000 distinct CDR3 sequences, 60% to 70% of them present only once. The specimen sequenced was distant non-tumor lung tissue. All receptors come from a man in his 60s with non-small cell lung cancer. Each CDR3 is given with its conserved first and last residue. A D gene is named only where the DNA matches it firmly. Clone size is stated in some rows and not others, as once, few, many or a class when expanded.

TRBD2	.	TRBV18	TRBJ2-5	CASSPTCGSGETQYF	TGTGCCAGCTCACCGACTTGCGGGAGTGGAGAGACCCAGTACTTC
TRBD1	.	TRBV12-3/TRBV12-4	TRBJ2-1	CASSEEGARYNEQFF	TGTGCAAGCAGTGAAGAGGGGGCTAGGTACAATGAGCAGTTCTTC
.	many	TRBV12-5	TRBJ1-5	CASGLGHFGPLGDQPQHF	TGTGCTAGTGGTTTGGGTCACTTCGGACCCTTAGGGGATCAGCCCCAGCATTTT
.	.	TRBV11-1	TRBJ2-5	CTSRSAGSRKTQYF	TGTACCAGCAGATCCGCAGGGAGCAGGAAGACCCAGTACTTC
.	many	TRBV6-6	TRBJ2-6	CASATSGANVLTF	TGTGCCAGCGCTACCTCTGGGGCCAACGTCCTGACTTTC
.	.	TRBV20-1	TRBJ1-1	CSTRDLSEQWSTEAFF	TGCAGTACTAGAGATCTCTCAGAGCAGTGGAGCACTGAAGCTTTCTTT
TRBD2	few	TRBV29-1	TRBJ2-2	CSVERSGTSGIGGGELLF	TGCAGCGTTGAAAGGTCTGGTACTAGCGGGATCGGAGGCGGGGAGCTGTTGTTT
.	many	TRBV12-3/TRBV12-4	TRBJ2-4	CASRRQVGDIQYF	TGTGCCAGCAGACGACAGGTGGGGGACATTCAGTACTTC
.	many	TRBV6-1	TRBJ2-1	CASSEGVGEFF	TGTGCCAGCAGTGAGGGGGTAGGTGAGTTCTTC
TRBD1	.	TRBV4-1	TRBJ1-5	CARRQGGQLQHF	TGCGCCAGAAGACAAGGGGGCCAGCTCCAGCATTTT
TRBD2	many	TRBV6-6	TRBJ2-1	CASSSASGRFHNEQFF	TGTGCCAGCAGCTCCGCTAGCGGGAGATTCCACAATGAGCAGTTCTTC
.	.	TRBV29-1	TRBJ1-2	CCVDTGRDGGGYTF	TGCTGCGTTGACACCGGACGGGACGGGGGTGGCTACACCTTC
.	.	TRBV29-1	TRBJ2-1	CSVAFRQVSNEQIF	TGCAGCGTCGCTTTTAGACAGGTTAGCAATGAGCAGATCTTC
.	many	TRBV5-4	TRBJ2-7	CASSLSGGQSTYEQYF	TGTGCCAGCAGCTTGTCCGGGGGACAGAGTACCTACGAGCAGTACTTC
TRBD1	.	TRBV5-1	TRBJ2-5	CTSSRTGDDRYF	TGCACCAGCAGCAGGACAGGGGACGACCGGTACTTC
TRBD2	few	TRBV7-9	TRBJ2-5	CASSRVSGAQETQYF	TGTGCCAGCAGCAGGGTCAGCGGGGCTCAAGAGACCCAGTACTTC
.	many	TRBV10-3	TRBJ1-4	CAASVVLEEKLFF	TGTGCCGCTTCGGTCGTTTTGGAGGAAAAACTGTTTTTT
TRBD1	many	TRBV28	TRBJ2-7	CASSRGGQGNYEQYF	TGTGCCAGCAGTCGGGGAGGACAGGGGAACTACGAGCAGTACTTC
.	.	TRBV28	TRBJ1-5	CAGSLLILGSTNSKQPQHF	TGTGCCGGCAGTTTATTGATTTTGGGCAGTACCAATAGCAAACAGCCCCAGCATTTT
TRBD1	many	TRBV6-5	TRBJ1-1	CASIHRGGGEAFF	TGTGCCAGCATCCACAGGGGGGGAGGTGAAGCTTTCTTT
.	.	TRBV10-3	TRBJ2-2	CAISERIGEASTGELFF	TGTGCCATCAGTGAAAGGATCGGCGAAGCGAGCACCGGGGAGCTGTTTTTT
.	many	TRBV10-3	TRBJ1-5	CAISGRAEGPQHF	TGTGCCATCAGCGGAAGGGCGGAGGGGCCCCAGCATTTT
.	.	TRBV12-3/TRBV12-4	TRBJ2-7	CASGLERTYEQYF	TGTGCCAGCGGTTTGGAACGGACCTACGAGCAGTACTTC
TRBD1	.	TRBV20-1	TRBJ1-1	CSATGTGDVEPFF	TGCAGTGCTACCGGGACAGGGGACGTGGAACCTTTCTTT
.	few	TRBV11-2	TRBJ2-5	CARSLGSGTEQETQYF	TGTGCCCGCAGCTTAGGATCCGGGACGGAACAAGAGACTCAGTACTTC
TRBD2	many	TRBV5-4	TRBJ2-1	CASSLAGGGSYNEQFF	TGTGCCAGCAGCTTAGCGGGAGGGGGCTCCTACAATGAGCAGTTCTTC
.	.	TRBV5-1	TRBJ1-2	CASCSDRLYGYTF	TGCGCCAGCTGCTCGGACAGACTCTATGGCTACACCTTC
TRBD1	.	TRBV24-1	TRBJ2-7	CATNSVGDRSSYEQYF	TGTGCCACCAACTCTGTCGGGGACAGAAGCTCCTACGAGCAGTACTTC
.	.	TRBV4-1	TRBJ2-1	CASSPPSRRNYNEQLF	TGCGCCAGCAGCCCTCCTAGCAGGCGGAACTACAATGAGCAGTTGTTC
.	.	TRBV4-3	TRBJ1-2	CASSQVSPAHNYGYTF	TGCGCCAGCAGTCAAGTTTCCCCGGCACACAACTATGGCTACACCTTC
.	.	TRBV12-3/TRBV12-4	TRBJ1-5	CTSSLGRGSSNPPQHF	TGTACCAGCAGTTTAGGAAGGGGCAGTAGCAATCCGCCCCAGCATTTT
TRBD1	few	TRBV4-1	TRBJ2-1	CAGSLRQGNEQFF	TGCGCCGGCAGCCTTCGACAGGGCAATGAGCAGTTCTTC
.	few	TRBV11-3	TRBJ2-2	CANSEQAGELFF	TGTGCCAACAGCGAGCAGGCCGGGGAGCTGTTTTTT
.	many	TRBV12-3/TRBV12-4	TRBJ1-5	CASRPGGGDSNQPQHF	TGTGCCAGCAGACCTGGGGGGGGGGATAGCAATCAGCCCCAGCATTTT
TRBD1	.	TRBV12-3/TRBV12-4	TRBJ2-7	CASMGPGQSYEEYF	TGTGCCAGTATGGGCCCGGGACAGTCCTACGAGGAGTACTTC
.	.	TRBV5-1	TRBJ1-1	CASSPRVRNTEAFF	TGCGCCAGCAGCCCGAGAGTAAGGAACACTGAAGCTTTCTTT
TRBD1	.	TRBV4-3	TRBJ2-7	CASSESGTGVHNEQYF	TGCGCCAGCAGCGAATCCGGGACAGGGGTTCATAATGAGCAGTACTTC
.	.	TRBV29-1	TRBJ2-5	CRVEVAVGETQYF	TGCCGCGTCGAAGTAGCAGTAGGAGAGACCCAGTACTTC
TRBD1	.	TRBV4-1	TRBJ1-6	CASREGQTHYNSPLHF	TGCGCCAGCAGAGAGGGACAGACCCACTATAATTCACCCCTCCACTTT
.	many	TRBV4-3	TRBJ2-1	CASSQGSAGSYNEQFF	TGCGCCAGCAGCCAAGGGAGCGCGGGATCTTACAATGAGCAGTTCTTC
TRBD2	medium-sized	TRBV11-2	TRBJ2-1	CASSLPLGVAGYPHEQFF	TGTGCCAGCAGCTTACCCCTGGGGGTAGCGGGATACCCGCATGAGCAGTTCTTC
TRBD1	.	TRBV20-1	TRBJ1-2	CSARRAGTGDVGYTF	TGCAGTGCTAGAAGGGCCGGGACAGGGGACGTTGGCTACACCTTC